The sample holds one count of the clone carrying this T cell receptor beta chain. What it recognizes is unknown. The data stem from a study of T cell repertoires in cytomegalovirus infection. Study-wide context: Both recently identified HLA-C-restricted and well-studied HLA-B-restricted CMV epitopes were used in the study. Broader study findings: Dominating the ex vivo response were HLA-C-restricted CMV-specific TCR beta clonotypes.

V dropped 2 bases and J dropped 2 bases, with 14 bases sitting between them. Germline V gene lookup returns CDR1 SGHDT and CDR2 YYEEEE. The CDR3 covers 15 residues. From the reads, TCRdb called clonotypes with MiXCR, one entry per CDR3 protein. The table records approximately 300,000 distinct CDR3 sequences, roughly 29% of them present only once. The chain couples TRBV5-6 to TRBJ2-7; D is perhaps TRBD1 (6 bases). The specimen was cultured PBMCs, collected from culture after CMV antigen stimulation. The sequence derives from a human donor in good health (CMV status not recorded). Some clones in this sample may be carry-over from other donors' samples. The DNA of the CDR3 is TGTGCCAGCAGCTTTCCGGGACATTTCGCCTACGAGCAGTACTTC. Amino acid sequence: CASSFPGHFAYEQYF.